This TCR beta chain comes out of a study of T cell repertoires in cytomegalovirus infection. For the study at large: From public TCR beta signatures came an indication of both CMV infection and matching HLA type. General study findings and limits: Across the ex vivo response, the dominant clonotypes were HLA-C-restricted CMV-specific TCR beta clonotypes. The study identified carriers of CMV plus the relevant HLA from cumulative public TCR beta family frequency.

This clonotype was counted many times. Its antigen is unknown. One entry per CDR3 protein, called by TCRdb with MiXCR from the reads. The table lists hundreds of thousands of distinct CDR3 sequences, 15% to 20% of them singletons, with 12% in the top ten. The sample taken for sequencing was PBMCs. The receptor was isolated from a human donor in good health (CMV status not recorded). Some clones in this sample may be carry-over from other donors' samples.

The CDR3 loop is CASSLASRETQETQYF. The CDR3, as DNA: TGTGCCAGCAGTTTAGCTTCCAGGGAAACGCAAGAGACCCAGTACTTC. V is TRBV12-3 or TRBV12-4 and J is TRBJ2-5; D perhaps matches TRBD1 (5 bases). V was clipped by 0 bases and J by 2 bases, with 13 bases between them. CDR3 length equals 16 residues.